This T cell receptor (beta chain) originates from a study of PD-1 blockade in classical Hodgkin lymphoma. General observations from the study: Excluded were patients who started nivolumab under 1 year after ASCT, a group that had lower diversity. Relapsed/refractory patients reportedly had lower baseline diversity than newly diagnosed patients. Baseline diversity in complete responders resembled that of newly diagnosed patients.

In regard to this clone: Its antigen is undetermined.

The method was immunoSEQ multiplex PCR; TCRdb's version includes in-frame clones alone and lacks a portion of them. The sample has tens of thousands of clones; approximately 90% are singletons. Time point defined: cycle 4 day 1 (C4D1), after more than five weeks of nivolumab. After autologous stem cell transplantation all patients relapsed, and prior brentuximab vedotin exposure differed between cohorts. Patients reached a best response of complete response, partial response or progressive disease. V lost 0 bases to trimming and J lost 10 bases, with 15 bases between them. The CDR3 loop spans 14 amino acids. Germline loops: CDR1 LNHNV, CDR2 YYDKDF (reference sequence).

The sequenced sample was peripheral blood mononuclear cells (PBMCs), obtained before the fourth cycle of nivolumab. This chain joins TRBV15 and TRBJ1-1; D ambiguous. This clonotype was obtained from a human donor with classical Hodgkin lymphoma. The CDR3 coding sequence is TGTGCCACCAGCAGAGATATTGTAACGCCCGGAGCTTTCTTT. Its translation is CATSRDIVTPGAFF.